Here is one T cell receptor beta chain with its context. Its antigen is not identified. The sample originates from a study of spatial heterogeneity in lung cancer. Study-wide context: Alpha-chain sequences were detected in numbers that were consistently lower than beta-chain sequences. General study results and limits: Resection saw ubiquitous expanded tumor TCRs appear in blood more than follow-up did.

The germline V gene encodes CDR1 SEHNR and CDR2 FQNEAQ (reference sequence). The CDR3 contains 13 residues. The V and J ends lost 5 bases and 6 bases respectively, with 12 bases between them. Time point here: sample taken at primary tumor resection. Frozen PBMC, nontumor lung or tumor provided whole RNA, which was sequenced unsorted. Every TCR cDNA molecule bore a unique molecular identifier. TCRdb reprocessed the 5' RACE reads via MiXCR and lists one record per CDR3 protein. This sample has tens of thousands of distinct CDR3 sequences; approximately 12% occur once, and the top ten carry around 4.3%. The TCR originated in a male donor with early-stage non-small cell lung cancer. Source: PBMCs, taken at surgery. The rearrangement links TRBV7-9 to TRBJ2-3, with a possible D match to TRBD2 (5 bases). CDR3: CASSLPQRDTQYF. The CDR3 region has the DNA TGTGCCAGCAGCCTCCCCCAGCGGGATACGCAGTATTTT.